Below are 10 T cell receptor beta chains sequenced from a single sample in a study of blood T cell repertoires in COVID-19. Sequencing was performed with immunoSEQ multiplex PCR; in TCRdb, only in-frame clones are kept and a portion is missing. The sample has 110,000 to 150,000 clones, about four fifths seen once. The specimen sequenced was PBMCs or T cells enriched from blood (not recorded which). The receptor source for this set is a man in his fifties or sixties who had recovered from COVID-19.

CDR3 protein: CAIGTGENQPQHF. The CDR3 DNA reads TGTGCCATCGGGACAGGAGAGAATCAGCCCCAGCATTTT. This chain joins TRBV10-3 and TRBJ1-5; 8 bases map to TRBD1. This CDR3 comprises 13 residues. Germline loops: CDR1 ENHRY, CDR2 SYGVKD. J lost 4 bases, V lost 8 bases, and 4 bases had no gene match.

To note about this clone: This CDR3 is also generated by other DNA sequences in the sample. The rearrangement links TRBV9 to TRBJ2-3, with no clear D. This CDR3 comprises 15 residues. V lost 0 bases and J 0 bases, leaving 8 bases between the germline ends. Germline loops: CDR1 SGDLS, CDR2 YYNGEE. The CDR3 protein is CASSVAPGSTDTQYF. The DNA for the CDR3 is TGTGCCAGCAGCGTAGCTCCCGGGAGCACAGATACGCAGTATTTT.

The chain couples TRBV2 to TRBJ1-5, with D hard to call. V gave up 0 bases and J gave up 0 bases, with 15 bases separating them. This CDR3 has 18 residues. Germline V gene data show CDR1 as SNHLY and CDR2 as FYNNEI. In DNA, the CDR3 is TGTGCCAGCAGTGAAGCGCGAGGAGGAGGTAATAGCAATCAGCCCCAGCATTTT. Amino acids: CASSEARGGGNSNQPQHF.

The chain couples TRBV5-1 to TRBJ1-6; 7 bases agree with TRBD1. Germline values: CDR1 SGHRS, CDR2 YFSETQ. V dropped 7 bases and J dropped 6; count of bases not matched to a gene: 7. CDR3 length: 14 residues. CDR3 protein: CASRTTGTNSPLHF. The CDR3, as DNA: TGCGCCAGCCGTACGACAGGGACTAATTCACCCCTCCACTTT.

This clone was observed once. The gene calls are TRBV18 and TRBJ2-5, with D unclear. V dropped 1 base and J dropped 4 bases, with 10 bases sitting between them. The CDR3 consists of 14 residues. The germline V gene has CDR1 KGHSH and CDR2 LQKENI. CDR3 residues: CASSPRQFGETQYF. In nucleotides, the CDR3 is TGTGCCAGCTCACCACGGCAGTTTGGAGAGACCCAGTACTTC.

V usage is TRBV11-2 and J usage is TRBJ2-6; D unclear. This CDR3 spans 14 amino acids. CDR1 is SGHAT and CDR2 is FQNNGV in the germline V gene. V was shortened by 6 bases and J by 3 bases, with 9 bases between the two germline ends. CDR3 nucleotides: TGTGCCAGCAGTTCCTTCGGTGGGGCCAACGTCCTGACTTTC. Amino acids: CASSSFGGANVLTF.

V gene TRBV19 combines with J gene TRBJ1-2; 10 nucleotides line up with TRBD1. Trimming cost V 6 bases and J 6 bases; bases outside gene matches: 4. There are 13 residues in the CDR3. CDR1 is LNHDA, CDR2 SQIVND, per germline (reference sequence). CDR3 region: CASSRQGANGYTF. For the CDR3, the DNA is TGTGCCAGTAGCAGACAGGGGGCAAATGGCTACACCTTC.

The chain employs TRBV7-2 and TRBJ1-2; D is possibly TRBD1 (6 bases). Germline CDR1 reads SGHTA; CDR2 reads FQGNSA. V was shortened by 0 bases and J by 8 bases, with 13 bases between the two germline ends. This CDR3 contains 14 residues. In DNA, the CDR3 is TGTGCCAGCAGCTTAGCCGACAGGTCGGGCGGCTACACCTTC. This gives the protein CASSLADRSGGYTF.

V is TRBV10-3 and J is TRBJ2-3; 10 nucleotides align to TRBD2. The trim removed 6 bases at V and 3 bases at J, leaving 18 bases unmatched. The CDR3 spans 19 residues. In germline, CDR1 is ENHRY, CDR2 SYGVKD. The CDR3 bases are TGTGCCATCAGAACTATAGCGGGGGGAAGCCTGGGAGGTACAGATACGCAGTATTTT. It translates to CAIRTIAGGSLGGTDTQYF.

The chain carries TRBV2 and TRBJ1-2; D possibly corresponds to TRBD1 (6 bases). The germline V gene encodes CDR1 SNHLY and CDR2 FYNNEI. Trimming cost V 2 bases and J 4 bases, with 14 bases left between them. The CDR3 loop spans 15 amino acids. CDR3 sequence (DNA): TGTGCCAGCAGTGAAAGACAGGTATTGCCCTATGGCTACACCTTC. It yields the protein CASSERQVLPYGYTF. Looking up the rest from reference TRBV2 and TRBJ1-2 gives the full variable domain: EPEVTQTPSHQVTQMGQEVILRCVPISNHLYFYWYRQILGQKVEFLVSFYNNEISEKSEIFDDQFSVERPDGSNFTLKIRSTKLEDSAMYFCASSERQVLPYGYTFGSGTRLTVV.